The TCR beta chain under discussion was sequenced for a study of Graves' ophthalmopathy and Graves' hyperthyroidism. Broader study findings: The model predicted ophthalmopathy progression with roughly 71% sensitivity and around 74% specificity. In blood, most expanded thyroid clonotypes above 0.001 frequency were also detected.

The CDR3 covers 14 residues. V dropped 1 base and J dropped 6 bases, with 13 bases sitting between them. The germline V gene has CDR1 SNHLY and CDR2 FYNNEI. The sample holds many counts of this clonotype. Its cognate antigen is unknown. Amplification targeted the TCR beta CDR3 regions, with RNA transcripts as the source material. HTBI primers were employed in first-round RT-PCR, then a second-round multiplex PCR followed. One entry per CDR3 protein, called by TCRdb with MiXCR from the multiplex PCR reads. Seen here are some 350,000 distinct CDR3 sequences, approximately 18% observed once, and the top ten hold about 2.4%. Aged 18 to 65, hyperthyroidism patients had been newly diagnosed, with under 2 months' duration. Certain patients were not enrolled. These were patients with other autoimmune diseases, uncontrolled infections, pregnancy or lactation.

The sample consisted of peripheral blood. The chain has TRBV2 and TRBJ2-7; no definite D call. This receptor was identified in an adult woman with stable Graves' hyperthyroidism. Here the CDR3 reads CASSEVVDGGEQYF. CDR3 nucleotides: TGTGCCAGCAGTGAAGTGGTGGATGGCGGCGAGCAGTACTTC.